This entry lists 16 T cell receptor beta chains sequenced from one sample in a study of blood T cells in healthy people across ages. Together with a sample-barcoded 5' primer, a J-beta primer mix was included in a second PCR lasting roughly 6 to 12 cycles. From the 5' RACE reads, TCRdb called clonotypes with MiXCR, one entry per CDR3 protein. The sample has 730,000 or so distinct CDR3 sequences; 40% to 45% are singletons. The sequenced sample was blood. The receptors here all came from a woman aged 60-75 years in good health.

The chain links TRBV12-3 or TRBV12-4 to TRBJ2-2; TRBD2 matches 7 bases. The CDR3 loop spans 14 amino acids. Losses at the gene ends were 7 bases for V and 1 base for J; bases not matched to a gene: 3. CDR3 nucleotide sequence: TGTGCCAGCACCACGGGAGGGAACACCGGGGAGCTGTTTTTT. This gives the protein CASTTGGNTGELFF.

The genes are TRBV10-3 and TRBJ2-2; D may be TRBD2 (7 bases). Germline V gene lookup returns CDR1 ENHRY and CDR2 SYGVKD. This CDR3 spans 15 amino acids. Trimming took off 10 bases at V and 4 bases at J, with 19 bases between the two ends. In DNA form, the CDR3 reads TGTGCCACCCGGAGCAGCGGGACATCCACCGGGGAGCTGTTTTTT. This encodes CATRSSGTSTGELFF.

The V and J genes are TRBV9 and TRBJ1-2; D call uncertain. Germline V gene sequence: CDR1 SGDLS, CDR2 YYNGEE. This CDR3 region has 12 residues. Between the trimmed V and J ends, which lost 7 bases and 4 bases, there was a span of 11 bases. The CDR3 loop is CASSTWTYGYTF. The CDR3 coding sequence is TGTGCCAGCTCCACATGGACCTATGGCTACACCTTC.

The chain's CDR3 is CASSPGPSDEQYF. The CDR3 DNA follows: TGTGCCAGCAGCCCGGGCCCCTCCGATGAGCAGTACTTC. This chain connects TRBV11-1 to TRBJ2-7; D unresolved. V was trimmed by 5 bases and J by 7 bases, leaving 15 bases between them. This CDR3 region has 13 residues. The germline V gene encodes CDR1 SGHAT and CDR2 FQDESV (reference sequence).

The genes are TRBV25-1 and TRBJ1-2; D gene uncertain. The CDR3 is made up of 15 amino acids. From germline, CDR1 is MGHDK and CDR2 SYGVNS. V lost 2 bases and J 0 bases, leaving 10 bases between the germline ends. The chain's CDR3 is CASSERRATNYGYTF. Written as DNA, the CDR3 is TGTGCCAGCAGTGAACGAAGGGCGACTAACTATGGCTACACCTTC.

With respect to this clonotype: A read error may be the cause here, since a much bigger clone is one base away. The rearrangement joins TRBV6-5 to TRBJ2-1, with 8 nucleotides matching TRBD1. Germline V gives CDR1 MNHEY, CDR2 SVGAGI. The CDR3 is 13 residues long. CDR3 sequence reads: CASSCSGGDERFF. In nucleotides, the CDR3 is TGTGCCAGCAGTTGCTCAGGGGGCGATGAGCGGTTCTTC.

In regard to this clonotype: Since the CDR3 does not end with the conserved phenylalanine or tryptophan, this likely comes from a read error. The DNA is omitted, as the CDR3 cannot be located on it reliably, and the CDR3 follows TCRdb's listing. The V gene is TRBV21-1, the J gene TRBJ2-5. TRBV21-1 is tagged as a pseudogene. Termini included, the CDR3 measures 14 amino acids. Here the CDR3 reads CASSRGTTKRPSTS.

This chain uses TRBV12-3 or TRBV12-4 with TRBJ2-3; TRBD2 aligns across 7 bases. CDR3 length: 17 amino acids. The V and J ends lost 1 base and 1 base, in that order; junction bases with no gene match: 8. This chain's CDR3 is CASSLGGGGSRTDTQYF. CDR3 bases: TGTGCCAGCAGTTTAGGCGGGGGAGGAAGCCGCACAGATACGCAGTATTTT.

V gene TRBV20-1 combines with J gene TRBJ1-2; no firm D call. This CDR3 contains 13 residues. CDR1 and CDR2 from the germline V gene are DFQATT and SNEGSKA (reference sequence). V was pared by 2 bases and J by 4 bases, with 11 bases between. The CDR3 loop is CSARHGDFYGYTF. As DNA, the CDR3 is TGCAGTGCTAGACACGGCGATTTCTATGGCTACACCTTC.

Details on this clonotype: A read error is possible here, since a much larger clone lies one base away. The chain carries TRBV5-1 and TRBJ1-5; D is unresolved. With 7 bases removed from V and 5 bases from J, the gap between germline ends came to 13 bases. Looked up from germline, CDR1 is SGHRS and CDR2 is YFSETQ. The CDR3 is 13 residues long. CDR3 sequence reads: CASAKEEDQPQHF. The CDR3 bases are TGCGCCAGCGCGAAGGAGGAGGATCAGCCCCAGCATTTT.

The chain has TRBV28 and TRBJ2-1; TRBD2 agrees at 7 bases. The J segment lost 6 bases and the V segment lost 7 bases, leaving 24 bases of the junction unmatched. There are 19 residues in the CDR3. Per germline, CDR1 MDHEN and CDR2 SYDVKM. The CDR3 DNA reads TGTGCCAGCAAGGCGGGACTATCGGGGGTGACCCAGTTGGGCAATGAGCAGTTCTTC. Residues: CASKAGLSGVTQLGNEQFF.

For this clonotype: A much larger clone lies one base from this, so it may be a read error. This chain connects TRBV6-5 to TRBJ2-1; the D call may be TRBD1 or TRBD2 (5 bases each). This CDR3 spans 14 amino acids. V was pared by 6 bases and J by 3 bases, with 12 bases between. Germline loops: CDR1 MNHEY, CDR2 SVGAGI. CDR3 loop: CASSRGRDYNEQFF. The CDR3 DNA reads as TGTGCCAGCAGCCGGGGCAGAGACTACAATGAGCAGTTCTTC.

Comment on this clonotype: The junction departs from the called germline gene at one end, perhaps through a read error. The CDR3 here is CTSSLAGTNQETQYF. For the CDR3, the DNA is TGTACCAGCAGCTTAGCCGGGACTAACCAAGAGACCCAGTACTTC. The chain links TRBV7-7 to TRBJ2-5; 7 bases agree with TRBD2. The CDR3 has 15 residues. Germline lookup yields CDR1 SSHAT and CDR2 FNYEAQ (reference sequence). Full variable domain (missing parts from reference TRBV7-7 and TRBJ2-5): GAGVSQSPRYKVTKRGQDVTLRCDPISSHATLYWYQQALGQGPEFLTYFNYEAQPDKSGLPSDRFSAERPEGSISTLTIQRTEQRDSAMYRCTSSLAGTNQETQYFGPGTRLLVL.

The CDR3 DNA reads TGTGCCAGCGGTGCACGCCTAGCGGGAGACGACAATGAGCAGTTCTTC. This codes for CASGARLAGDDNEQFF. The V and J genes are TRBV25-1 and TRBJ2-1; 10 bases map to TRBD2. After removal of 8 bases from V and 5 bases from J, the junction contained 12 bases not matched to a gene. The CDR3 extends over 16 amino acids. Germline values: CDR1 MGHDK, CDR2 SYGVNS.

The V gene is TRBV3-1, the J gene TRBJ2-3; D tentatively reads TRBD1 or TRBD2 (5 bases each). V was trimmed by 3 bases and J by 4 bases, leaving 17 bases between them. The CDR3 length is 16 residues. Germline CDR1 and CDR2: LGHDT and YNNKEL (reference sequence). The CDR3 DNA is TGTGCCAGCAGCCAGTTGACGGGACCGGGCGCAGATACGCAGTATTTT. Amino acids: CASSQLTGPGADTQYF.

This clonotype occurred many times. CDR3 nucleotides: TGTGCCAGCAGCCCGAGGACTAGCTGGACCCAGTACTTC. This encodes CASSPRTSWTQYF. The genes are TRBV7-2 and TRBJ2-5, with 8 positions matching TRBD2. The CDR3 runs to 13 residues. From germline, CDR1 is SGHTA and CDR2 FQGNSA. V shed 5 bases and J 7 bases; nucleotides not matched to a gene: 6.